This T cell receptor beta chain is from a study of blood T cell repertoires in COVID-19. J was trimmed by 0 bases and V by 3 bases; bases with no gene match: 5. There are 16 residues in the CDR3. CDR1 and CDR2 from the germline V gene are SGHAT and FQNNGV. The assay was immunoSEQ multiplex PCR, and TCRdb's table has in-frame clones only and misses some. The sample has roughly 260,000 clones, around 87% seen once; the top ten hold less than 3%. The chain recombines TRBV11-2 with TRBJ1-3; TRBD1 aligns across 7 bases. Sequenced: peripheral blood. This TCR was recovered from a woman aged 45 to 65 with acute or convalescent COVID-19. CDR3 nucleotides: TGTGCCAGCAGCTTGGGACAGCCTGACTCTGGAAACACCATATATTTT. It yields the protein CASSLGQPDSGNTIYF.